The 8 T cell receptor beta chains presented below share a single source sample, sequenced in a study of blood T cell repertoires in COVID-19. The assay was immunoSEQ multiplex PCR, and TCRdb's table has in-frame clones only and misses some. The sample includes 75,000 to 95,000 clones, over 80% of them seen just once. Source material: peripheral blood. The receptors stem from a man older than 75 with active or convalescent COVID-19.

V and J are TRBV4-1 and TRBJ1-1; D may be TRBD1 (5 bases). Trimming pared 3 bases from V and 5 bases from J, leaving 16 bases between. The CDR3 has 15 residues. Germline CDR1 MGHRA, CDR2 YSYEKL. This CDR3 is CASSHPTGGVTEAFF. CDR3 DNA: TGCGCCAGCAGCCACCCCACGGGGGGTGTAACTGAAGCTTTCTTT.

The chain combines TRBV18 with TRBJ2-1; possible D gene TRBD1, 6 bases. Trimming shortened V by 0 bases and J by 3 bases, and 9 bases separated the two germline ends. CDR1 and CDR2 from the germline V gene are KGHSH and LQKENI. The CDR3 runs 15 residues. For the CDR3, the DNA is TGTGCCAGCTCACCACCCTCGGACAGCTACAATGAGCAGTTCTTC. Translation gives CASSPPSDSYNEQFF.

The chain joins TRBV9 to TRBJ1-4, with D unclear. The CDR3 is 16 residues long. The germline V gene encodes CDR1 SGDLS and CDR2 YYNGEE. V was trimmed by 0 bases and J by 2 bases, leaving 11 bases between them. CDR3 bases: TGTGCCAGCAGCGTAGGAGGCAGCAACACTAATGAAAAACTGTTTTTT. Protein sequence: CASSVGGSNTNEKLFF.

The V gene is TRBV15, the J gene TRBJ2-2, with a weak D call TRBD2 (6 bases). Germline CDR1 reads LNHNV; CDR2 reads YYDKDF (reference sequence). V lost 8 bases to trimming and J lost 0 bases, with 10 bases between them. This CDR3 has 14 amino acids. DNA for the CDR3: TGTGCCACCCGCGGGGACCCGAACACCGGGGAGCTGTTTTTT. This codes for CATRGDPNTGELFF. Complete variable domain (other parts from reference TRBV15 and TRBJ2-2): DAMVIQNPRYQVTQFGKPVTLSCSQTLNHNVMYWYQQKSSQAPKLLFHYYDKDFNNEADTPDNFQSRRPNTSFCFLDIRSPGLGDTAMYLCATRGDPNTGELFFGEGSRLTVL.

The genes are TRBV25-1 and TRBJ1-1; perhaps TRBD1 as D (5 bases). Germline V gene data show CDR1 as MGHDK and CDR2 as SYGVNS. Deletions cut 8 bases from V and 0 bases from J, with 19 bases between. This CDR3 contains 16 residues. CDR3 coding DNA: TGTGCCAGCCGAATCCGCGGGGGGGACTTGAACACTGAAGCTTTCTTT. Its translation is CASRIRGGDLNTEAFF.

The CDR3 reads CASSTGRGDRAGGYTF. Written as DNA, the CDR3 is TGTGCCAGCTCAACCGGGCGCGGCGACAGGGCGGGTGGCTACACCTTC. The chain combines TRBV18 with TRBJ1-2, with TRBD1 matching 7 bases. The J segment lost 7 bases and the V segment lost 5 bases, leaving 16 bases of the junction unmatched. The CDR3 covers 16 residues. Germline lookup yields CDR1 KGHSH and CDR2 LQKENI. The complete variable domain, with remaining parts taken from reference TRBV18 and TRBJ1-2, reads NAGVMQNPRHLVRRRGQEARLRCSPMKGHSHVYWYRQLPEEGLKFMVYLQKENIIDESGMPKERFSAEFPKEGPSILRIQQVVRGDSAAYFCASSTGRGDRAGGYTFGSGTRLTVV.

CDR3 loop: CASSLGLAGADTQYF. Here the CDR3 DNA reads TGCGCCAGCAGCTTGGGGCTAGCGGGAGCCGATACGCAGTATTTT. The chain has TRBV5-1 and TRBJ2-3, with 10 positions matching TRBD2. The CDR3 has 15 amino acids. Germline values: CDR1 SGHRS, CDR2 YFSETQ. Losses at the gene ends were 0 bases for V and 6 bases for J; bases not matched to a gene: 4.

V and J are TRBV28 and TRBJ1-1; TRBD1 is a possible D gene (6 bases). The CDR3 covers 14 residues. Per germline, CDR1 MDHEN and CDR2 SYDVKM. V was trimmed by 5 bases and J by 1 base, leaving 11 bases between them. CDR3 bases: TGTGCCAGCAGTCGGGACACCTGGAACACTGAAGCTTTCTTT. It specifies CASSRDTWNTEAFF.